What follows describes a single TCR beta chain. Antigen: not known. The source of the sample is a study of OX40 agonist ivuxolimab in advanced cancers. TCRdb keeps only in-frame clones here, not all; method: immunoSEQ multiplex PCR. The top ten clones hold about 3.7% of a sample with 45,000 to 65,000 clones, about nine tenths of them seen once. Broader study findings: Expanded clones belonging to CD8+ T cells outnumbered, on average, those of CD4+.

The material was CD4+ or CD8+ T cells sorted from blood, obtained in a trial of the OX40 agonist ivuxolimab. The sequence was collected from an adult with an advanced solid tumor such as melanoma, head and neck, liver or kidney cancer.

The CDR3 protein is CASRGHISTDTQYF. For the CDR3, the DNA is TGTGCCAGCAGAGGACACATAAGCACAGATACGCAGTATTTT. The genes are TRBV11-1 and TRBJ2-3, with D perhaps TRBD1 (5 bases). The germline V and J ends were trimmed by 6 bases and 0 bases, with 10 bases remaining between them. The V gene's germline CDR1 is SGHAT and CDR2 FQDESV (reference sequence). This CDR3 contains 14 residues.